A single sample is the source of the 5 T cell receptor beta chains below, sequenced in a study of OX40 agonist ivuxolimab in advanced cancers. Sequencing used immunoSEQ multiplex PCR; TCRdb keeps in-frame clones, though not all of them. The table shows 30,000 to 45,000 clones, with under 85% occurring only once. The sample was CD4+ or CD8+ T cells sorted from blood, taken in a trial of the OX40 agonist ivuxolimab. Receptors were obtained from an adult with an advanced solid tumor such as melanoma, head and neck, liver or kidney cancer.

J is TRBJ1-5 and V is TRBV7-2, with no clear D. Germline V CDR1 and CDR2: SGHTA, FQGNSA. CDR3 size: 12 residues. With 4 bases removed from V and 4 bases from J, the gap between germline ends came to 5 bases. The CDR3 loop is CASSYLNQPQHF. For the CDR3, the DNA is TGTGCCAGCAGCTACTTAAATCAGCCCCAGCATTTT.

The V and J genes are TRBV11-2 and TRBJ1-1; D possibly corresponds to TRBD1 (6 bases). Germline V gene sequence: CDR1 SGHAT, CDR2 FQNNGV. The CDR3 sequence is 16 residues long. Trimming stripped 6 bases from V and 0 bases from J, with 17 bases between. The CDR3 sequence is CASSRLVGAMNTEAFF. CDR3 nucleotide sequence: TGTGCCAGCAGTCGTTTAGTGGGGGCGATGAACACTGAAGCTTTCTTT.

The chain recombines TRBV19 with TRBJ2-7, with TRBD1 matching 8 bases. The junction had 6 bases not matched to a gene; V was cut back by 6 bases and J by 5 bases. This CDR3 is built from 13 residues. Per germline, CDR1 LNHDA and CDR2 SQIVND (reference sequence). CDR3 amino acids: CASRQGAENEQYF. The CDR3, as DNA: TGTGCCAGTAGGCAGGGGGCAGAAAACGAGCAGTACTTC. The variable domain in full, with the rest retrieved from reference TRBV19 and TRBJ2-7, is DGGITQSPKYLFRKEGQNVTLSCEQNLNHDAMYWYRQDPGQGLRLIYYSQIVNDFQKGDIAEGYSVSREKKESFPLTVTSAQKNPTAFYLCASRQGAENEQYFGPGTRLTVT.

The chain carries TRBV6-5 and TRBJ1-2, with 7 bases fitting TRBD1. The ends lost 2 bases at V and 1 base at J; junction bases unmatched: 7. The V gene's germline CDR1 is MNHEY and CDR2 SVGAGI. This CDR3 has 16 amino acids. The CDR3 DNA is TGTGCCAGCAGTTACCCCCTCGACAGGGATAACTATGGCTACACCTTC. Protein product: CASSYPLDRDNYGYTF.

The chain carries TRBV18 and TRBJ1-1, with TRBD1 matching 9 bases. Germline CDR1 and CDR2: KGHSH and LQKENI. The CDR3 has 15 residues. The V segment lost 6 bases and the J segment 0 bases; nucleotides outside the gene matches: 5. The CDR3 DNA reads TGTGCCAGCTCTCTAACAGGGGGCTTGAACACTGAAGCTTTCTTT. It is translated as CASSLTGGLNTEAFF.